The 27 T cell receptor beta chains below come from one sample, sequenced in a study of T cells in Graves' hyperthyroidism and ophthalmopathy. TCR beta CDR3 regions were amplified from RNA transcripts. First-round RT-PCR targeting the TCR CDR3 was performed with the HTBI primer set. TCRdb called the multiplex PCR reads again in MiXCR, with one record for every CDR3 protein. The data hold under 300,000 distinct CDR3 sequences, with 20% to 25% observed a single time. The sequenced sample was blood. These receptors all stem from a man aged 30-40 years with Graves' ophthalmopathy.

The V gene is TRBV7-2, the J gene TRBJ1-4; maybe TRBD1 (6 bases). V was shortened by 1 base and J by 8 bases, with 14 bases between the two germline ends. The length of the CDR3 is 15 residues. Germline V gene sequence: CDR1 SGHTA, CDR2 FQGNSA. The CDR3 sequence: CASSLDGGREEKLFF. CDR3 nucleotide sequence: TGTGCCAGCAGCTTAGATGGGGGCCGCGAAGAAAAACTGTTTTTT.

Ten or more counts support this clonotype. The chain combines TRBV10-3 with TRBJ2-7; TRBD2 might be the D (6 bases). V shed 0 bases and J shed 3 bases, with 12 bases lying between them. Germline CDR1 reads ENHRY; CDR2 reads SYGVKD. The CDR3 covers 15 residues. In DNA form, the CDR3 reads TGTGCCATCAGTGAGTCGAGATGGACTAACTACGAGCAGTACTTC. Residues: CAISESRWTNYEQYF.

This clonotype was detected a few times. V usage is TRBV5-6 and J usage is TRBJ2-1, with 12 bases lining up with TRBD2. Unmatched junction bases numbered 6, after V lost 7 bases and J lost 7 bases. Looked up from germline, CDR1 is SGHDT and CDR2 is YYEEEE. CDR3 length: 14 amino acids. CDR3: CASRLAGGSNEQFF. The CDR3 DNA reads as TGTGCCAGCCGCCTAGCGGGAGGGAGTAATGAGCAGTTCTTC. The whole variable domain, remainder taken from reference TRBV5-6 and TRBJ2-1, is DAGVTQSPTHLIKTRGQQVTLRCSPKSGHDTVSWYQQALGQGPQFIFQYYEEEERQRGNFPDRFSGHQFPNYSSELNVNALLLGDSALYLCASRLAGGSNEQFFGPGTRLTVL.

This clonotype has just a few counts. The chain has TRBV10-3 and TRBJ2-3; weak D call: TRBD2 (5 bases). Germline CDR1 and CDR2: ENHRY and SYGVKD. V dropped 4 bases and J dropped 2 bases, with 10 bases sitting between them. There are 14 residues in the CDR3. The CDR3: CAISGGVVTDTQYF. Here the CDR3 DNA reads TGTGCCATCAGTGGGGGAGTCGTCACAGATACGCAGTATTTT.

This chain connects TRBV20-1 to TRBJ2-1; 11 bases fit TRBD2. CDR1 and CDR2 from the germline V gene are DFQATT and SNEGSKA (reference sequence). V dropped 1 base and J dropped 4; count of bases not matched to a gene: 3. This CDR3 has 15 residues. The CDR3 spells CSARVRLAGYNEQFF. DNA of the CDR3: TGCAGTGCTAGAGTCCGACTAGCGGGGTACAATGAGCAGTTCTTC.

Points on this clonotype: A clone one base away is much larger, so this may be a read error. V is TRBV30 and J is TRBJ1-5; D is unresolved. The CDR3 length is 14 residues. Trimming shortened V by 4 bases and J by 5 bases, and 15 bases separated the two germline ends. Germline CDR1 and CDR2: GTSNPN and SVGIG (reference sequence). The CDR3 sequence is CAWTSPGMYQPQHF. CDR3 bases: TGTGCCTGGACTTCCCCAGGAATGTATCAGCCCCAGCATTTT.

V usage is TRBV15 and J usage is TRBJ1-2, with D hard to call. The CDR3 consists of 16 residues. Trimming took off 4 bases at V and 5 bases at J, with 20 bases between the two ends. Germline CDR1 is LNHNV and CDR2 is YYDKDF (reference sequence). CDR3 in amino acids: CATSIYRPATRYGYTF. The CDR3 nucleotides read TGTGCCACCAGCATATACAGACCAGCAACTAGATATGGCTACACCTTC.

This clonotype was detected a few times. The V call is TRBV11-3, the J call TRBJ2-7, with 8 bases aligning to TRBD1. The CDR3 contains 15 residues. CDR1 and CDR2 (germline): SGHNT, YENEEA. The ends lost 1 base at V and 3 bases at J; junction bases unmatched: 5. The DNA of the CDR3 is TGTGCCAGCAGCTTAGTCGGGGGACAGGTCTACGAGCAGTACTTC. Translated, it gives CASSLVGGQVYEQYF.

This clonotype was counted at least ten times. The CDR3 region is CSASWRSSYEQYF. The CDR3 nucleotides are TGCAGTGCCTCGTGGCGGAGCTCCTACGAGCAGTACTTC. The V gene is TRBV20-1, the J gene TRBJ2-7; D ambiguous. This CDR3 has 13 residues. The ends were cut back, 6 bases at V and 0 bases at J, with 12 bases in the middle. The germline V gene has CDR1 DFQATT and CDR2 SNEGSKA (reference sequence).

CDR3 sequence reads: CATSVPGGDKQFF. The CDR3 coding sequence is TGTGCCACCAGTGTCCCAGGGGGGGATAAGCAGTTCTTC. The rearrangement uses TRBV24-1 and TRBJ2-1, with D possibly being TRBD1 or TRBD2 (7 bases each). The CDR3 runs 13 residues. In germline, CDR1 is KGHDR, CDR2 SFDVKD. Trimming took off 5 bases at V and 11 bases at J, with 15 bases between the two ends.

This clonotype has a count of ten or more. This chain uses TRBV5-1 with TRBJ2-2; no definite D call. Per germline, CDR1 SGHRS and CDR2 YFSETQ. Trimming pared 4 bases from V and 4 bases from J, leaving 8 bases between. CDR3 size: 13 residues. CDR3 coding DNA: TGCGCCAGCAGCAGACCGTCCACCGGGGAGCTGTTTTTT. As protein: CASSRPSTGELFF.

The table lists this clonotype with many counts. J is TRBJ2-3 and V is TRBV3-1, with D uncertain. Germline-derived CDR1 and CDR2 are LGHDT and YNNKEL (reference sequence). The CDR3 has 16 residues. V dropped 1 base and J dropped 2 bases, with 13 bases sitting between them. The CDR3 spells CASSQASDRTTDTQYF. Written as DNA, the CDR3 is TGTGCCAGCAGCCAAGCGAGCGACCGAACCACAGATACGCAGTATTTT.

The chain combines TRBV10-2 with TRBJ2-5; 8 bases match TRBD2. The CDR3 loop spans 14 amino acids. Trimming at V came to 3 bases and at J to 2 bases, leaving 2 bases not matched to a gene. CDR1 and CDR2 (germline): WSHSY, SAAADI. The CDR3 reads CASSDTSGQETQYF. CDR3 in DNA: TGCGCCAGCAGTGATACTAGCGGACAAGAGACCCAGTACTTC.

This clonotype was counted only a few times. This sequence joins TRBV20-1 and TRBJ2-7; D unclear. Trimming removed 4 bases at V and 7 bases at J, with 11 bases between. From germline, CDR1 is DFQATT and CDR2 SNEGSKA (reference sequence). The CDR3 is 11 amino acids. The DNA of the CDR3 is TGCAGTGCTAACCGACCGGAGGAGCAGTACTTC. Translation gives CSANRPEEQYF.

This clonotype was seen many times. The chain couples TRBV20-1 to TRBJ2-7; D ambiguous. V lost 1 base to trimming and J lost 2 bases, with 12 bases between them. The CDR3 runs 14 residues. The V gene's germline CDR1 is DFQATT and CDR2 SNEGSKA (reference sequence). CDR3 bases: TGCAGTGCTAGAGCGGAGCTGATTACCTACGAGCAGTACTTC. This translates into CSARAELITYEQYF.

This sequence joins TRBV20-1 and TRBJ2-1; 16 nucleotides agree with TRBD2. This CDR3 has 15 amino acids. Germline-derived CDR1 and CDR2 are DFQATT and SNEGSKA (reference sequence). V lost 2 bases and J lost 7; bases outside the gene matches: 2. The CDR3 DNA sequence: TGCAGTGCTAGACCGGGACTAGCGGGGGGGAATGAGCAGTTCTTC. Its translation: CSARPGLAGGNEQFF.

This clonotype was found a few times. V is TRBV24-1 and J is TRBJ2-1; D ambiguous. Trimming took off 4 bases at V and 3 bases at J, with 6 bases between the two ends. The germline CDR1 and CDR2 sequences are KGHDR and SFDVKD. The CDR3 runs 13 residues. CDR3 loop: CATSDYDYNEQFF. The DNA for the CDR3 is TGTGCCACCAGTGACTACGACTACAATGAGCAGTTCTTC.

In regard to this clonotype: The junction differs from germline at one of its ends, possibly a read error. The V and J genes are TRBV28 and TRBJ2-1; 8 nucleotides match TRBD2. CDR1 is MDHEN, CDR2 SYDVKM, per germline. This CDR3 is 15 amino acids long. CDR3 coding DNA: TGTGCCAGCAAGTCAGCTACCGGGAGGGTGGGTGAGCAGCTCTTC. Translated: CASKSATGRVGEQLF.

The V and J genes are TRBV4-1 and TRBJ1-2; D unresolved. Germline CDR1 MGHRA, CDR2 YSYEKL. V lost 2 bases to trimming and J lost 4 bases, with 14 bases between them. There are 15 residues in the CDR3. CDR3 DNA sequence: TGCGCCAGCAGCCAACTTTCCTCGGGCCCCTATGGCTACACCTTC. Its protein product is CASSQLSSGPYGYTF.

This clonotype was counted at least ten times. V and J are TRBV28 and TRBJ2-3; 10 positions match TRBD2. Per the germline V gene, CDR1 is MDHEN and CDR2 is SYDVKM. The trim removed 7 bases at V and 2 bases at J, leaving 15 bases unmatched. The CDR3 loop spans 18 amino acids. The DNA for the CDR3 is TGTGCCAGCATACCCACTCGGGGAGCGGGGGGGATCACAGATACGCAGTATTTT. This codes for CASIPTRGAGGITDTQYF. Drawing the rest from reference TRBV28 and TRBJ2-3, the complete variable domain is DVKVTQSSRYLVKRTGEKVFLECVQDMDHENMFWYRQDPGLGLRLIYFSYDVKMKEKGDIPEGYSVSREKKERFSLILESASTNQTSMYLCASIPTRGAGGITDTQYFGPGTRLTVL.

This clonotype showed up many times. The chain is built from TRBV27 and TRBJ2-1; 9 nucleotides line up with TRBD2. V gave up 6 bases and J gave up 7 bases; unmatched junction bases: 4. CDR1 and CDR2 from the germline V gene are MNHEY and SMNVEV (reference sequence). The CDR3 is 13 amino acids. CDR3 DNA: TGTGCCAGCAGCCCGGGACTAGCAAATGAGCAGTTCTTC. Amino acids: CASSPGLANEQFF.

V usage is TRBV6-1 and J usage is TRBJ2-3, with TRBD1 matching over 9 bases. This CDR3 contains 16 residues. The V gene's germline CDR1 is MNHNS and CDR2 SASEGT. J was trimmed by 5 bases and V by 1 base; bases with no gene match: 7. CDR3 loop: CASSEVSDRGIDTQYF. The DNA for the CDR3 is TGTGCCAGCAGTGAAGTATCGGACAGGGGAATAGATACGCAGTATTTT.

There are many counts of this clonotype. The chain couples TRBV3-1 to TRBJ2-7; a possible D gene is TRBD2 (7 bases). The CDR3 covers 14 residues. Germline V gene data show CDR1 as LGHDT and CDR2 as YNNKEL (reference sequence). Trimming took 2 bases from V and 5 from J, leaving 13 bases between them. The DNA of the CDR3 is TGTGCCAGCAGCCAAAGGGGGACTAACCACGAGCAGTACTTC. Translating it yields CASSQRGTNHEQYF.

The chain is built from TRBV11-1 and TRBJ2-1; D could derive from TRBD1 or TRBD2 (5 bases each). The CDR3 runs to 14 residues. Germline V gene sequence: CDR1 SGHAT, CDR2 FQDESV (reference sequence). Trimming cost V 5 bases and J 8 bases, with 16 bases left between them. The CDR3 nucleotides are TGTGCCAGCAGCCCCCCCCGCGTGGGGGATGAGCAGTTCTTC. Residues: CASSPPRVGDEQFF.

This clonotype came up many times. The chain links TRBV18 to TRBJ1-2, with D possibly TRBD1 on 5 matching bases. The germline gives CDR1 KGHSH, CDR2 LQKENI. The CDR3 consists of 13 residues. V lost 5 bases to trimming and J lost 4 bases, with 11 bases between them. The CDR3 here is CASSSQGTYGYTF. In nucleotides, the CDR3 is TGTGCCAGCTCATCTCAGGGTACCTATGGCTACACCTTC.

The V gene is TRBV9, the J gene TRBJ2-6, with no clear D. The CDR3 has 15 amino acids. The ends were cut back, 4 bases at V and 1 base at J, with 9 bases in the middle. Germline V gene sequence: CDR1 SGDLS, CDR2 YYNGEE. The CDR3 DNA reads as TGTGCCAGCAGCCAAGACGGATCTGGGGCCAACGTCCTGACTTTC. Amino acid sequence: CASSQDGSGANVLTF.

The chain has TRBV9 and TRBJ2-6; 9 bases are a match to TRBD1. This CDR3 contains 15 residues. CDR1 SGDLS and CDR2 YYNGEE come from the germline V gene. J lost 10 bases, V lost 3 bases, and 8 bases had no gene match. The CDR3, as DNA: TGTGCCAGCAGCGCCCACAGGGGGCGGCTAAACGTCCTGACTTTC. Protein sequence: CASSAHRGRLNVLTF.